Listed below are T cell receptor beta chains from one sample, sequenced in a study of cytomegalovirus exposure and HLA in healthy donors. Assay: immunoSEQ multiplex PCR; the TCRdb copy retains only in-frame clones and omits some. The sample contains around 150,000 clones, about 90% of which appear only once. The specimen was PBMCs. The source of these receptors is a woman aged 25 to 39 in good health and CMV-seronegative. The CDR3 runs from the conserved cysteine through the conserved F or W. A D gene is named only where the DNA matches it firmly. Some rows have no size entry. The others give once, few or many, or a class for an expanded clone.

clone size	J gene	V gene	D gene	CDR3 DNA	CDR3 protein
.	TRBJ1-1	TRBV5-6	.	TGTGCCAGCAGCTTGCGGGGGACTGAAGCTTTCTTT	CASSLRGTEAFF
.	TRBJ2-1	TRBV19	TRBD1	TGTGCCAGTAGCAATACAGGGGTCGTCCACAATGAGCAGTTCTTC	CASSNTGVVHNEQFF
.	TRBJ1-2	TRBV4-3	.	TGCGCCAGCAGCCAGTCCGGCGGCTACACCTTC	CASSQSGGYTF
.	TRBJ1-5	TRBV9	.	TGTGCCAGCAGCGACAACGGATATCAGCCCCAGCATTTT	CASSDNGYQPQHF
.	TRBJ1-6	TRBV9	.	TGTGCCAGCAGCTTGGGACTCCAGAATTCACCCCTCCACTTT	CASSLGLQNSPLHF
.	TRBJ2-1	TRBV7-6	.	TGTGCCAGCAGCTTAGATTTCGGGCAGACCAATGAGCAGTTCTTC	CASSLDFGQTNEQFF
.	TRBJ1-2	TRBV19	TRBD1	TGTGCCACCGAAACGACAGGGGAGCTAAGTGGCTACACCTTC	CATETTGELSGYTF
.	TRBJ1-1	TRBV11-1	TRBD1	TGTGCCAGCAGCGCCAGGGGGACTGAAGCTTTCTTT	CASSARGTEAFF
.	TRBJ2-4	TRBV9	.	TGTGCCAGCAGCGTAGGTGGGGCCAAAAACATTCAGTACTTC	CASSVGGAKNIQYF
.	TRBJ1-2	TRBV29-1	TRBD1	TGCAGCGTTGAGACAGGGGGCGCCAGTGGCTACACCTTC	CSVETGGASGYTF
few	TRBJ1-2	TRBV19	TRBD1	TGTGCCAGTAGTACCCAAAGGGACAGTACTAACTATGGCTACACCTTC	CASSTQRDSTNYGYTF
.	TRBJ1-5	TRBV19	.	TGTGCCAGTAGGATCCGGGACACAAGTCAGCCCCAGCATTTT	CASRIRDTSQPQHF
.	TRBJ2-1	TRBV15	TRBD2	TGTGCCACCAGCAGAGGCGAAGCGGGGGAGCAGTTCTTC	CATSRGEAGEQFF
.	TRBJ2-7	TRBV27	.	TGTGCCAGCAGTTTGGGCCCCGGGAGACCCTACGAGCAGTACTTC	CASSLGPGRPYEQYF
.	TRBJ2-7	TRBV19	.	TGTGCCAGTACTAACCGGGATCCCTACGAGCAGTACTTC	CASTNRDPYEQYF
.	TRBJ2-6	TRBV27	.	TGTGCCAGCAGTGTCAGGTTCTCTGGGGCCAACGTCCTGACTTTC	CASSVRFSGANVLTF
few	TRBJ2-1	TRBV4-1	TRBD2	TGCGCCAGCAGCCAAACTAGCGGGGGGGATGAGCAGTTCTTC	CASSQTSGGDEQFF
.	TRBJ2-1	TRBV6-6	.	TGTGCCAGCGGAGGAGGCAATGAGCAGTTCTTC	CASGGGNEQFF
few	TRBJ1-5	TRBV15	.	TGTGCCACCAGCACCGGGGAGAGCAATCAGCCCCAGCATTTT	CATSTGESNQPQHF
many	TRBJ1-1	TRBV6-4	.	TGTGCCAGCAGTGAGGGGGCTGAAACTGAAGCTTTCTTT	CASSEGAETEAFF
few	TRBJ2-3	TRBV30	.	TGTGCCTGGAGTGAGGGTGCCACAGATACGCAGTATTTT	CAWSEGATDTQYF
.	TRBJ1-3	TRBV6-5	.	TGTGCCAGCAGAAACTCTGGAAACACCATATATTTT	CASRNSGNTIYF
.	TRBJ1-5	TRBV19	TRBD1	TGTGCCAGTAGTCCCGGAGGCCAGGGGGTGGCTCAGCCCCAGCATTTT	CASSPGGQGVAQPQHF
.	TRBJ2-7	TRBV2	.	TGTGCCAGCAAGATTCAGTTATCCTACGAGCAGTACTTC	CASKIQLSYEQYF
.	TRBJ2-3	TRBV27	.	TGTGCCAGCAGTTTAGCAGATACGCAGTATTTT	CASSLADTQYF
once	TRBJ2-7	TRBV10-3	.	TGTGCCATCAGTGAGGAGGCCTACGAGCAGTACTTC	CAISEEAYEQYF
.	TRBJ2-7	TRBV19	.	TGTGCCAGTAGTTCCTCGGGACGATCCTACGAGCAGTACTTC	CASSSSGRSYEQYF
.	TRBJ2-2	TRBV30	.	TGTGCCTGGAGTAGGGACCCAAACACCGGGGAGCTGTTTTTT	CAWSRDPNTGELFF
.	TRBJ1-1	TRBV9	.	TGTGCCAGCAGCCCCACGCCGGGTAAAGGGGCTTTCTTT	CASSPTPGKGAFF
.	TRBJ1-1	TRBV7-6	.	TGTGCCAGCAGCTTAGTTCCTCGTTCTGAAGCTTTCTTT	CASSLVPRSEAFF
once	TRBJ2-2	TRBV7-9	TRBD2	TGTGCCAGCAGCTCCCTTCGGGCTAGCGGGGACTACACCGGGGAGCTGTTTTTT	CASSSLRASGDYTGELFF
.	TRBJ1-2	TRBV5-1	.	TGCGCCAGCAGCGGGGTCGGGGGAAGCTATGGCTACACCTTC	CASSGVGGSYGYTF
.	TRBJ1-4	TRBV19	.	TGTGCCAAAAGTCCCGGGGCTGGTCCTGAAAAACTGTTTTTT	CAKSPGAGPEKLFF
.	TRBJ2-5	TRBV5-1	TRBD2	TGCGCCAGCAGCTCCGGGGGGGGGAAGTGGGAGACCCAGTACTTC	CASSSGGGKWETQYF
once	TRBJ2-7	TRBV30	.	TGTGCCTTCAGACAGAGCTCCTACGAGCAGTACTTC	CAFRQSSYEQYF
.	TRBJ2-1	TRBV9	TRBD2	TGTGCCAGCAGCGGTAGCGGGAAGACCTACAATGAGCAGTTCTTC	CASSGSGKTYNEQFF
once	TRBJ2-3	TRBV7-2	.	TGTGCCAGCAGCTTCGATTCGGGGTCGAGAGATACGCAGTATTTT	CASSFDSGSRDTQYF
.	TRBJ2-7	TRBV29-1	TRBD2	TGCAGCGTTGAAGATGGGGGTGGGACTAGCGGCTACGAGCAGTACTTC	CSVEDGGGTSGYEQYF
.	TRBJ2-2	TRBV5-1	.	TGCGCCAGCAGCTTGGCCTTGGGTTTCGGATTGGACACCGGGGAGCTGTTTTTT	CASSLALGFGLDTGELFF
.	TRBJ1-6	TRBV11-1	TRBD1	TGTGCCAGCAGGTGGGACAGCCTGAATAATTCACCCCTCCACTTT	CASRWDSLNNSPLHF
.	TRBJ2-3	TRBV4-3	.	TGCGCCAGCAGCCAAGGGGACATGAGCACAGATACGCAGTATTTT	CASSQGDMSTDTQYF
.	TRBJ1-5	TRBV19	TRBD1	TGTGCCAGTAGTAAATACGGACAGGGAAGCAATCAGCCCCAGCATTTT	CASSKYGQGSNQPQHF
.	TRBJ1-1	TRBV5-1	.	TGCGCCAGCAGCTTGTTTTCGGGGTCGACTAGTGAAGCTTTCTTT	CASSLFSGSTSEAFF
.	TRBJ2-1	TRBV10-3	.	TGTGCCATCAGTGACCCCTCACCGGTCTACAATGAGCAGTTCTTC	CAISDPSPVYNEQFF
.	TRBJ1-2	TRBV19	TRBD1	TGTGCCAGTAGTACCGACAGGGGACGGACGGCTAACACCTTC	CASSTDRGRTANTF
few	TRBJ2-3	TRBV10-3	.	TGTGCCATCAGGACCTTGAGCACGAGCACAGATACGCAGTATTTT	CAIRTLSTSTDTQYF
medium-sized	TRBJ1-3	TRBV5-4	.	TGTGCCAGCAGCTTGCAGTTTGGGAGCTCTGGAAACACCATATATTTT	CASSLQFGSSGNTIYF
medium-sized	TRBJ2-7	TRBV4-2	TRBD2	TGTGCCAGCAGCCCACTAGCGGGAGGGCCTCTCGAGCAGTACTTC	CASSPLAGGPLEQYF
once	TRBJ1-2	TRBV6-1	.	TGTGCCAGCAGTCCTGAAGGGCAGATTAACTATGGCTACACCTTC	CASSPEGQINYGYTF
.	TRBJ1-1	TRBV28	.	TGTGCCAGCAGTATCCCAGACGGACGAGGGACTGAAGCTTTCTTT	CASSIPDGRGTEAFF
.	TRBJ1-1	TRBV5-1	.	TGCGCCAGCAGCGGGGACACTTACACTGAAGCTTTCTTT	CASSGDTYTEAFF
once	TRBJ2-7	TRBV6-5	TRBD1	TGTGCCAGCAGTTACTCTGGGACAGGGGGCGTTTACGAGCAGTACTTC	CASSYSGTGGVYEQYF
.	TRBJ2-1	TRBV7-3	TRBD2	TGTGCCAGCAGCCTCACTAGCGGGGGGGCCCATGAGCAGTTCTTC	CASSLTSGGAHEQFF
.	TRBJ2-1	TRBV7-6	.	TGTGCCAGCAGCCCCGGGGAAGTCAGTGAGCAGTTCTTC	CASSPGEVSEQFF
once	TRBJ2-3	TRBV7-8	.	TGTGCCAGCAGCGAAGGGGCTCCAACTAGCACAGATACGCAGTATTTT	CASSEGAPTSTDTQYF